The TCR beta chain under discussion was sequenced for a study of shared clonotypes between healthy human individuals (dated by TCRdb to 2020 to 2021). Turning to the overall study: The cohort comprised a couple of women and a few men aged 18 to 49 years. Per donor, three plates each were used for CD4 naive and CD4 memory, two for CD8 naive, and one for CD8 memory. To estimate repertoire size and how much clonotypes are shared between individuals, the study performed deep sequencing of blood TCR repertoires from a few healthy adults. Libraries were prepared and TCR repertoires were sequenced by different laboratories using diverse techniques, in order to increase sequencing depth and limit assay-specific biases. Per donor, leukapheresis produced somewhere between about 0.9 and 9 billion PBMCs.

In regard to this clone: Its antigen is still unknown. There are no base qualities to consult, and no much larger clone falls within one base.

What the study reported, not specific to this receptor: Higher generation probabilities were observed for clonotypes shared by all four sorted-subset donors than for non-shared clonotypes. Naive subsets generally had larger estimated clonotype richness than memory subsets. Sampling was restricted to blood, and TCR repertoires in tissue are likely to differ from TCR repertoires in blood. Across a handful of donors, 5% to 6% of naive CD4, over 3% of naive CD8, 2% to 2.5% of memory CD4, and 0.4% of memory CD8 clonotypes were shared. The small number of donors limited the genetic and exposure-history diversity represented. Incomplete sequencing was indicated by rarefaction of sorted-subset datasets, despite the large sequencing depth. Pairwise subsampling led to the expectation that sequencing depth would affect the degree of clonotype sharing among donors.

The germline V gene (reference sequence) supplies CDR1 PRHDT and CDR2 FYEKMQ. Measured from the cysteine to the phenylalanine, the CDR3 is 11 residues long. Only the CDR3 DNA stays, 33 bases, in frame from base 1. Trimming removed 2 bases from V and 12 bases from J, leaving 8 bases between the germline ends. Using the deep immunoSEQ assay, multiplex PCR amplified TCR CDR3 regions from genomic DNA. Genomic DNA extracted from each cell subset was distributed evenly over all wells of several immunoSEQ 96-well plates, and each plate served as one replicate. For sorted subsets, each replicate PCR was loaded with about 0.2 ug genomic DNA, equivalent to some 31,000 T cell genomes. Purified libraries were quantified with a Qubit 3.0 fluorometer, sized on a Bioanalyzer 2100, and re-quantified with the KAPA Library Quantification kit. A separate single-read 150-cycle Illumina NextSeq 550 flow cell was used to sequence each immunoSEQ 96-well plate. As for how the authors treated the data: Because only junctional sequences without quality scores were contained in the immunoSEQ output, filtering matching that applied to full-length reads could not be performed. To assign V/J genes and CDR3, sequences were annotated using PyIR, a Python wrapper for IgBLAST v1.9, with IMGT germline references. Reads with weak V/J assignments (E-value above 1e-6), missing CDR3, stop codons, out-of-frame junctions, or ambiguous translated residues were removed. V3J clonotypes were defined by identical inferred V gene, J gene, and CDR3 amino acid sequence. Percentage overlap between repertoires was calculated by dividing the number of shared unique clonotypes by the size of the smaller repertoire. RTK rarefaction, the Chao1 estimator, and Recon v2.1 estimates of unobserved clonotypes were used to assess repertoire richness. For all TCRbeta clonotypes obtained by the gDNA method from a handful of donors, generation probabilities were computed with OLGA. As stored in TCRdb, this immuneACCESS dataset retains in-frame rearrangements with V and J assigned. A fraction of the clones does not appear; measured against another copy, unresolved V genes explain less than half of the discrepancy, and the remainder lacks a known reason. That table gives V, J and clone size, and the DNA gave D and trimming. The sample includes about 2.1 million clones, with 90% to 95% observed a single time. Approximately 1.6% of the sample is taken by the ten largest.

CD8 naive samples were CD45RO-negative cells positively selected for CCR7, giving a CD45RA+CCR7+ population that excluded TemRA cells. Donors were healthy HIV-negative adults with no recently reported acute infections or vaccinations. Every donor was a Caucasian adult living in Nashville, Tennessee, USA. After blood collection by leukapheresis, PBMCs were isolated using Ficoll-Histopaque density gradient centrifugation and then cryopreserved in the vapor phase of liquid nitrogen. Purity and quantity of every magnetically sorted T cell population were checked by analytical flow cytometry. From each sorted fraction, genomic DNA was isolated and quantified by UV absorbance on a Nanodrop 2000c.

The receptor's source is a man in his late teens or twenties in good health. Some clones in this sample may be carry-over from other donors' samples. This receptor chain uses TRBV13 and TRBJ2-1, with no confident D gene call. Sequences were obtained from naive CD8+ T cells from PBMCs. The sample's cell subset or site label, decoded: CD45RA+CCR7+. The CDR3 amino acid sequence is: CASSLSGRQFF. The base sequence is TGTGCCAGCAGCTTAAGTGGAAGGCAGTTCTTC.